This T cell receptor beta chain comes out of a study of blood T cell repertoires in COVID-19. Study background: The samples span acute and convalescent COVID-19 from the United States, Italy and Spain. Sources were T cells, B-cell-depleted T cells, or PBMCs; the material itself was cDNA or gDNA.

The assay was immunoSEQ multiplex PCR, and TCRdb's table has in-frame clones only and misses some. The sample records about 190,000 clones, roughly 84% being singletons. V was pared by 6 bases and J by 8 bases, with 6 bases of the junction left unmatched. Germline V CDR1 and CDR2: MGHDK, SYGVNS. The CDR3 has 12 residues. The TCR comes from a woman at least 80 years old with active or convalescent COVID-19. The chain employs TRBV25-1 and TRBJ1-1; 7 nucleotides line up with TRBD1. The sequenced material came from peripheral blood. This CDR3 reads CASRSGTEEAFF. CDR3 coding DNA: TGTGCCAGCAGGTCCGGGACAGAGGAAGCTTTCTTT. The full variable domain, its missing parts supplied by reference TRBV25-1 and TRBJ1-1, is EADIYQTPRYLVIGTGKKITLECSQTMGHDKMYWYQQDPGMELHLIHYSYGVNSTEKGDLSSESTVSRIRTEHFPLTLESARPSHTSQYLCASRSGTEEAFFGQGTRLTVV.